The clone carrying this T cell receptor beta chain was detected a few times. Its antigen is not identified. These data belong to a study of T-cell reconstitution after alpha-beta-depleted transplantation in children. Study-wide points: Several hundred graft clones that had expanded were reportedly the source of alpha-beta T cells about two months after transplant. When one year had passed after transplant, most T-cell counts and diversity came from newly produced T cells. Recipient T cells and thymic progenitors that survived gave rise to the high TCRbeta diversity observed at day 60 in some patients.

The CDR3 sequence is 15 residues long. Germline V gives CDR1 SGHRS, CDR2 YFSETQ. Trimming took 0 bases from V and 11 from J, leaving 15 bases between them. Unique molecular identifiers were incorporated during preparation of the TCRbeta library. MiXCR, applied by TCRdb to the PCR reads, yields one record per CDR3 protein. The data hold about 90,000 distinct CDR3 sequences, with less than 20% observed a single time. The rearrangement links TRBV5-1 to TRBJ1-6; D not certain. This sequence originates from a male patient aged 2-15 years who had a stem cell transplant for acute lymphoblastic leukemia, so the T cells may come from the graft donor. The sample in question was PBMCs, mostly from graft donor cells, obtained 180 days after TCRalphabeta/CD19-depleted stem cell transplant. CDR3 nucleotide sequence: TGCGCCAGCAGCTTGGTGGCGGGAGGAGGGCCACCCCTCCACTTT. Amino acid sequence: CASSLVAGGGPPLHF.